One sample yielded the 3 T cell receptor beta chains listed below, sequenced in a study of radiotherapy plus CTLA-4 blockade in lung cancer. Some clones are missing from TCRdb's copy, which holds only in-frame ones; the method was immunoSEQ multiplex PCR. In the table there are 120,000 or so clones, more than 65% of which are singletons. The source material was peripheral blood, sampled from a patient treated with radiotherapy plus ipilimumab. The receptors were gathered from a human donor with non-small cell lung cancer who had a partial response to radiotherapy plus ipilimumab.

Here the CDR3 reads CASSRYRGTEAFF. DNA for the CDR3: TGTGCCAGCAGTCGGTACAGGGGAACTGAAGCTTTCTTT. This chain uses TRBV6-5 with TRBJ1-1, with 7 bases fitting TRBD1. V was clipped by 5 bases and J by 5 bases; unmatched bases: 5. This CDR3 contains 13 residues. In germline, CDR1 is MNHEY, CDR2 SVGAGI.

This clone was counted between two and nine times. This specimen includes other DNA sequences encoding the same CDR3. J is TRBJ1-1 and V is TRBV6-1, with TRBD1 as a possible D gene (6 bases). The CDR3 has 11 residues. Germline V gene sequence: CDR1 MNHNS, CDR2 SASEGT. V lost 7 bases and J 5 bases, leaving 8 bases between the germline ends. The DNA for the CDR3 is TGTGCCAGCACCCAGGGGACTGAAGCTTTCTTT. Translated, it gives CASTQGTEAFF.

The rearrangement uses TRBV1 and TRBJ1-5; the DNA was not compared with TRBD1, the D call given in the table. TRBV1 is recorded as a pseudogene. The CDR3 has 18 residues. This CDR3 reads CTSSQDRGTEYSNQPQHF. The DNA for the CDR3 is TGCACCAGCAGCCAAGATCGTGGGACAGAGTATAGCAATCAGCCCCAGCATTTT.